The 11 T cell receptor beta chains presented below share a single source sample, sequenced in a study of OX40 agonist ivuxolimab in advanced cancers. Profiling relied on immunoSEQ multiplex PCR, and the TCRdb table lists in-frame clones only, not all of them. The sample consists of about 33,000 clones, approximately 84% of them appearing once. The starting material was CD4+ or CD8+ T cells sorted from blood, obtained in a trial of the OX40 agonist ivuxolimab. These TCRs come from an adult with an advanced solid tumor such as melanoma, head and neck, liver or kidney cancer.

The CDR3 reads CASSRNEDVRWQYF. DNA of the CDR3: TGTGCCAGCAGCCGGAACGAGGACGTCCGATGGCAGTACTTC. The chain combines TRBV7-6 with TRBJ2-7; D gene ambiguous. Trimming took 5 bases from V and 9 from J, leaving 20 bases between them. CDR3 length: 14 amino acids. Germline CDR1 reads SGHVS; CDR2 reads FNYEAQ. Full variable domain (rest looked up from reference TRBV7-6 and TRBJ2-7): GAGVSQSPRYKVTKRGQDVALRCDPISGHVSLYWYRQALGQGPEFLTYFNYEAQQDKSGLPNDRFSAERPEGSISTLTIQRTEQRDSAMYRCASSRNEDVRWQYFGPGTRLTVT.

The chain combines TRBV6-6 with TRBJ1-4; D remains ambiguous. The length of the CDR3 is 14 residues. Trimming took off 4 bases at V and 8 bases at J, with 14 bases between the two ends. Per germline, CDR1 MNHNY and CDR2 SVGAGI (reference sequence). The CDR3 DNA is TGTGCCAGCAGTTCGGATGGCCCTCGGGAAAAACTGTTTTTT. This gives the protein CASSSDGPREKLFF.

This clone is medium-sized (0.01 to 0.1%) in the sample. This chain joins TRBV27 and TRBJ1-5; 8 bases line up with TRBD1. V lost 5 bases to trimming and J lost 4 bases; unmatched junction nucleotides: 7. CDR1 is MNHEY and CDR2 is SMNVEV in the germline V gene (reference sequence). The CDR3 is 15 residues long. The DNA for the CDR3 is TGTGCCAGCAGTACGCAGGGGGCTGGAAATCAGCCCCAGCATTTT. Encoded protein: CASSTQGAGNQPQHF.

The CDR3 is CASSQGRDRDYGYTF. The DNA for the CDR3 is TGCGCCAGCAGCCAGGGCAGGGACAGGGACTATGGCTACACCTTC. This chain connects TRBV4-3 to TRBJ1-2; 9 bases align to TRBD1. From germline, CDR1 is LGHNA and CDR2 YSLEER. Germline trimming cut 3 bases from V and 3 bases from J; bases unmatched to any gene: 5. The CDR3 has 15 amino acids.

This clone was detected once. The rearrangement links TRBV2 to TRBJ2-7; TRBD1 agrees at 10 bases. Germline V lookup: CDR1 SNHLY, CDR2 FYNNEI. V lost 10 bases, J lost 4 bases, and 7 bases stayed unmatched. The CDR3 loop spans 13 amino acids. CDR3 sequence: CATLRDRGYEQYF. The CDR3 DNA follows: TGTGCCACCCTCCGGGACAGGGGTTACGAGCAGTACTTC.

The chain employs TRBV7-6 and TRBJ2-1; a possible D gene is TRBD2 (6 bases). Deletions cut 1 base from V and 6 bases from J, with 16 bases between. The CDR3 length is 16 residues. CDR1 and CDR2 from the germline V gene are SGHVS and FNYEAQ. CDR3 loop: CASSLEPTRFGNEQFF. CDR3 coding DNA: TGTGCCAGCAGCTTAGAGCCGACTAGATTTGGCAATGAGCAGTTCTTC.

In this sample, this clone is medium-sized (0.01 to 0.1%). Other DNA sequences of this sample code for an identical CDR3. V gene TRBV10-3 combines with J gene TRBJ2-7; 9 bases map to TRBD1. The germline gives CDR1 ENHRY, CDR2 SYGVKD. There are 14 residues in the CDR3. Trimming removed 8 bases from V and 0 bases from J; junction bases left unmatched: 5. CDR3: CAISDRGDSYEQYF. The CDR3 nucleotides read TGTGCCATCTCCGACAGGGGGGACTCCTACGAGCAGTACTTC.

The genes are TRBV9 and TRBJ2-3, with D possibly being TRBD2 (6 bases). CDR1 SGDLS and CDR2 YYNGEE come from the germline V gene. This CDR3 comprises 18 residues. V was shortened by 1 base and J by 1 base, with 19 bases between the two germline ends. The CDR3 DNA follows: TGTGCCAGCAGCGTACCTTCTAACCAGTGGGGGGGCACAGATACGCAGTATTTT. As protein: CASSVPSNQWGGTDTQYF.

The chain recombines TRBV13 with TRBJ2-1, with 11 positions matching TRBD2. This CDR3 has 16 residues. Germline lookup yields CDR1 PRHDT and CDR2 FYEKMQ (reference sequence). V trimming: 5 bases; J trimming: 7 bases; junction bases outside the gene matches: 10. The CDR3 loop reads CASSARSGTSGNEQFF. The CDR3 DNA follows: TGTGCCAGCAGCGCACGGTCCGGGACTAGCGGTAATGAGCAGTTCTTC.

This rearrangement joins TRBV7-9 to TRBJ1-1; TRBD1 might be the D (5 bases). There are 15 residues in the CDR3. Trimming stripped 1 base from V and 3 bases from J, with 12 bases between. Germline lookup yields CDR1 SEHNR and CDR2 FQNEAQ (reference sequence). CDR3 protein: CASSLDGAMYTEAFF. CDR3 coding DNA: TGTGCCAGCAGCTTAGACGGGGCTATGTACACTGAAGCTTTCTTT.

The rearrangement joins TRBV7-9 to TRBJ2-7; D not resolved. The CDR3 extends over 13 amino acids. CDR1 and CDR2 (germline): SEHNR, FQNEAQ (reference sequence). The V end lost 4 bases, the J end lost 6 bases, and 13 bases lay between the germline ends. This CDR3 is CASSSLSLPEQYF. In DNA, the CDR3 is TGTGCCAGCAGCTCACTATCCCTCCCCGAGCAGTACTTC.